The sequence of this T cell receptor beta chain was determined in a study of blood T cell repertoires in COVID-19. The method was immunoSEQ multiplex PCR; TCRdb's version includes in-frame clones alone and lacks a portion of them. Of over 250,000 clones listed, roughly 90% are singletons. This clone was counted once. Study members were between 18 and 89 years old and lived in 20 to 30 US regions. Donors of Cohort 3 who recovered were those that had two negative PCRs, clearance, or symptom resolution. The receptor was isolated from a man aged 35 to 55 who had recovered from COVID-19. The material sequenced was PBMCs or T cells enriched from blood (not recorded which).

The CDR3 nucleotides read TGTGCCAGCAGGAAACAGGGTCTGGGTAGCAATCAGCCCCAGCATTTT. Translated: CASRKQGLGSNQPQHF. The V and J genes are TRBV2 and TRBJ1-5; D might be TRBD1 (6 bases). CDR1 SNHLY and CDR2 FYNNEI come from the germline V gene. The CDR3 loop spans 16 amino acids. V lost 6 bases to trimming and J lost 0 bases, with 15 bases between them.